This is a list of T cell receptor beta chains from one sample in a study of blood T cells in healthy people across ages. MiXCR, run by TCRdb on the 5' RACE reads, gives a single entry per CDR3 protein. The sample lists some 640,000 distinct CDR3 sequences; under 30% were seen once. The sample taken for sequencing was blood. The receptors here all came from a woman older than 75 in good health. Each CDR3 is given with its conserved first and last residue. A D gene is named only where the DNA matches it firmly. The size of a clone is reported for some rows only, either as once, few or many, or as a class for expanded clones.

size	J	V	D	DNA	CDR3
few	TRBJ1-1	TRBV20-1	NA	TGCAGTGCTAGTTTAGCAGAGAACACTGAAGCTTTCTTT	CSASLAENTEAFF
many	TRBJ1-2	TRBV15	NA	TGTGCCACCAGCAGAGTGGCGTCGGTTAACTATGGCTACACCTTC	CATSRVASVNYGYTF
once	TRBJ2-1	TRBV6-5	NA	TGTGCCTCCCACCCCGGGGGCATTTCGTATTATGAGCAGTTCTTC	CASHPGGISYYEQFF
many	TRBJ2-7	TRBV7-6	TRBD1	TGTGCCAGCAGCAACCCCGGACAGGGCCACAACGAGCAGTACTTC	CASSNPGQGHNEQYF
many	TRBJ2-7	TRBV27	TRBD1	TGTGCCAGCAGTATGGGACAGTACTCCTACGAGCAGTACTTC	CASSMGQYSYEQYF
NA	TRBJ2-3	TRBV5-1	TRBD2	TGCGCCAGCAGCTTGTTTGGCGGGGGGTACACAGATACGCAGTATTTT	CASSLFGGGYTDTQYF
many	TRBJ2-7	TRBV20-1	NA	TGCAGTGCTAGACCTCGGGCAGGCAAGACCTACGAGCAGTACTTC	CSARPRAGKTYEQYF
NA	TRBJ2-2	TRBV20-1	NA	TGCAGTGCTAGTTTGGGGCAGAACACCGGGGAGCTGTTTTTT	CSASLGQNTGELFF
few	TRBJ1-1	TRBV3-1	NA	TGTGCCAGCAACTCAAAGGGGAACACTGAAGCTTTCTTT	CASNSKGNTEAFF
NA	TRBJ2-3	TRBV7-9	NA	TGTGCCAGCAACCAATGGACCTCGGAAGTAGAGAATACGCAGTATTTT	CASNQWTSEVENTQYF
NA	TRBJ2-7	TRBV7-2	TRBD1	TGTGCCAGCAGCCAAATCCGGACAGGGTTGTCCTACGAGCAGTACTTC	CASSQIRTGLSYEQYF
many	TRBJ2-5	TRBV4-2	TRBD1	TGTGCCAGCAGCCAAGGGGGACAGCTCCAAGAGACCCAGTACTTC	CASSQGGQLQETQYF
NA	TRBJ1-1	TRBV6-5	NA	TGTGCCGCCGCGAGGGCAGGAGGCGGTGAAGCTTTCTTT	CAAARAGGGEAFF
many	TRBJ1-1	TRBV2	TRBD1	TGTGCCAGCACTCTTGACAGGGTGAACACTGAAGCTTTCTTT	CASTLDRVNTEAFF
many	TRBJ2-3	TRBV7-6	NA	TGTGCCAGCAGCCTAAGTGGAAAGTCTCGCACAGATACGCAGTATTTT	CASSLSGKSRTDTQYF
many	TRBJ2-7	TRBV2	NA	TGTGCCAGCAGAACTGACTGGGGCAAGCAGTACTTC	CASRTDWGKQYF
many	TRBJ2-1	TRBV30	TRBD1	TGTGCCTGGAGTGTACCATACAGGGGAAATGAGCAGTTCTTC	CAWSVPYRGNEQFF
many	TRBJ1-1	TRBV7-3	NA	TGTGCCAGCAGCCGGAATAGAAACACTGAAGCTTTCTTT	CASSRNRNTEAFF
many	TRBJ2-3	TRBV7-3	TRBD2	TGTGCCAGCAGCTCCTATCTTCGGGAGGCAGATACGCAGTATTTT	CASSSYLREADTQYF
NA	TRBJ2-3	TRBV5-8	NA	TGTGCCAGCAGCTTACTGGTGACAGATACGCAGTATTTT	CASSLLVTDTQYF
many	TRBJ2-3	TRBV3-1	NA	TGTGCCAGCAGCCATCGCACAGATACGCAGTATTTT	CASSHRTDTQYF
many	TRBJ2-3	TRBV11-2	TRBD1	TGTGCCAGCAGCTTAAGGAAGGACAGGATCCTGGCGTACCAGTATTTT	CASSLRKDRILAYQYF
many	TRBJ2-4	TRBV7-9	NA	TGTGCCAGCAGGGGCGGAGCGGGCAACATTCAGTACTTC	CASRGGAGNIQYF
many	TRBJ1-2	TRBV6-5	NA	TGTGCCAGCAGTTACGGGACGCGGGGTGTGGGTGGCTACACCTTC	CASSYGTRGVGGYTF
many	TRBJ1-6	TRBV10-3	TRBD1	TGTGCCATCAGTGTCTCAGGACAGGGAAATTCACCCCTCCACTTT	CAISVSGQGNSPLHF
NA	TRBJ2-1	TRBV7-2	NA	TGTGCCAGCAGCTTAACGGACGGCAGAGAGCAGTTCTTC	CASSLTDGREQFF
NA	TRBJ2-7	TRBV29-1	NA	TGCAGCGTTGAAAACAAATCCGACAGGTTCTACAATGAGCAGTACTTC	CSVENKSDRFYNEQYF
many	TRBJ2-7	TRBV6-5	TRBD2	TGTGCCAGCAGTTACTCGGCTAGCGGGGTAGCCTACGAGCAGTACTTC	CASSYSASGVAYEQYF
many	TRBJ1-5	TRBV6-2/TRBV6-3	NA	TGTGCCAGCAGTTGGACATCTTTGAATCAGCCCCAGCATTTT	CASSWTSLNQPQHF
NA	TRBJ2-1	TRBV30	NA	TGTGCCTGGAGCCACCGCAAGGGGACCTACAATGAGCAGTTCTTC	CAWSHRKGTYNEQFF
few	TRBJ2-1	TRBV30	NA	TGTGCCTGGAGTGTACGAAGCAGGGTGAAGAACAATGAGCAGTTCTTC	CAWSVRSRVKNNEQFF
many	TRBJ2-3	TRBV6-2/TRBV6-3	NA	TGTGCCAGCAGGGATTCGCACACACCCACAGATACGCAGTATTTT	CASRDSHTPTDTQYF
NA	TRBJ2-1	TRBV9	TRBD1	TGTGCCAGCAGCGTGTCCAGGGGGACCTACAATGAGCAGTTCTTC	CASSVSRGTYNEQFF
NA	TRBJ2-7	TRBV20-1	NA	TGCAGTGCTAGAATGGACCTAACCGGCGAGCAGTACTTC	CSARMDLTGEQYF
many	TRBJ2-7	TRBV27	TRBD1	TGTGCCAGCAGTCCCGGGACAGGGTTTGGCGAGCAGTACTTC	CASSPGTGFGEQYF
NA	TRBJ1-1	TRBV28	NA	TGTGCCAGCAGTTTAATTGGGCAGAAAGCTTTCTTT	CASSLIGQKAFF